These T cell receptor beta chains were read from a single sample in a study of CD8 T cells in Susac syndrome. MiXCR, applied by TCRdb to the immunoSEQ multiplex PCR reads, yields one record per CDR3 protein. Among roughly 130,000 distinct CDR3 sequences listed, nearly 96% were seen once. The specimen was CD4+ T cells from PBMCs. Receptor source: a human donor with Susac syndrome. Both conserved end residues are part of each CDR3. D genes are given only for firm matches. Only some rows state a clone size, as once, few, many or a class for expanded clones.

TRBV6-2/TRBV6-3	NA	NA	TRBJ2-7	TGTGCCAGCAGAAAAAGGATGGGCTTCGAGCAGTACTTC	CASRKRMGFEQYF
TRBV20-1	NA	NA	TRBJ2-3	TGCAGTGCTTCCCGGAACCATAAAGCGTACACAGATACGCAGTATTTT	CSASRNHKAYTDTQYF
TRBV29-1	NA	TRBD2	TRBJ2-7	TGCAGCGTTCGGGGGGACTCCTACGAGCAGTACTTC	CSVRGDSYEQYF
TRBV5-4	NA	NA	TRBJ2-5	TGTGCCAGCAGCTTGGAGGCGGGGGAGACCCAGTACTTC	CASSLEAGETQYF
TRBV6-6	NA	NA	TRBJ2-3	TGTGCCAGCAGCCCAGGGGTAGCGCAGTATTTT	CASSPGVAQYF
TRBV4-1	NA	NA	TRBJ2-7	TGCGCCAGCAGCCAAGATGAGATCTCGAGCTCCTACGAGCAGTACTTC	CASSQDEISSSYEQYF
TRBV5-1	NA	TRBD2	TRBJ2-1	TGCGCCAGCAGCCAGGGACTAGGGAGTTGGAATGAGCAGTTCTTC	CASSQGLGSWNEQFF
TRBV30	NA	NA	TRBJ2-6	TGTGCCTGGTCAGGACAAACAAGCTCTGGGGCCAACGTCCTGACTTTC	CAWSGQTSSGANVLTF
TRBV15	NA	NA	TRBJ1-2	TGTGCCACCAGCAGAGATGAAATTTATGGCTACACCTTC	CATSRDEIYGYTF
TRBV6-5	NA	NA	TRBJ2-4	TGTGCCAGCAGTTGGAATAGCGGTGGGGTCATTCAGTACTTC	CASSWNSGGVIQYF
TRBV20-1	NA	NA	TRBJ2-7	TGCAGTGCCGTCGGGACTCCTACCTACGAGCAGTACTTC	CSAVGTPTYEQYF
TRBV20-1	NA	NA	TRBJ1-2	TGCAGTGCTAGTAACCGCTATGGCTACACCTTC	CSASNRYGYTF
TRBV20-1	NA	NA	TRBJ1-1	TGCAGTGCCGGGAGGGTATCCGCGAACACTGAAGCTTTCTTT	CSAGRVSANTEAFF
TRBV12-5	NA	NA	TRBJ2-7	TGTGCTAGTGGTTTGGAGACATGGCAGTACTTC	CASGLETWQYF
TRBV2	NA	NA	TRBJ1-2	TGTGCCAGCAATATCCAGCTTGGAGAGGGCTACACCTTC	CASNIQLGEGYTF
TRBV24-1	once	TRBD2	TRBJ2-3	TGTGCCACCAGTGATCTTAGCGGGAGCAGCACAGATACGCAGTATTTT	CATSDLSGSSTDTQYF
TRBV10-3	NA	NA	TRBJ1-1	TGTGCCAGCGCGATACAGGGGAACACTGAAGCTTTCTTT	CASAIQGNTEAFF
TRBV7-9	NA	NA	TRBJ2-5	TGTGCCAGCAGCTTTACAGGGCAAGAGACCCAGTACTTC	CASSFTGQETQYF
TRBV29-1	NA	NA	TRBJ2-1	TGCAGCGTTGGAAGCGGTTTAGGTGAGCAGTTCTTC	CSVGSGLGEQFF
TRBV21-1	NA	NA	TRBJ2-5	TGTGCCAGCAGCACCGGACACAGGGAACACGAGACCCAGTACTTC	CASSTGHREHETQYF
TRBV20-1	NA	NA	TRBJ2-4	TGCAGTGCTAGGAGCCCGGAAAACATTCAGTACTTC	CSARSPENIQYF
TRBV20-1	NA	NA	TRBJ2-7	TGCAGTGCTAGCCCAGTACTAGCTGGATCCTACGAGCAGTACTTC	CSASPVLAGSYEQYF
TRBV2	NA	NA	TRBJ2-5	TGTGCCAGCAGTAAGTCAGAAGAGACCCAGTACTTC	CASSKSEETQYF
TRBV20-1	NA	NA	TRBJ1-5	TGCAGTGCGGAACCCGGGACCCGCGGAGTAGAAGCCCAGCATTTT	CSAEPGTRGVEAQHF
TRBV29-1	NA	NA	TRBJ1-1	TGCAGCGTTGAGGAGGGGCGTGGTACTGAAGCTTTCTTT	CSVEEGRGTEAFF
TRBV10-3	NA	NA	TRBJ2-1	TGTGCCATCAGCCCCGGAATTTGGAATGAGCAGTTCTTC	CAISPGIWNEQFF
TRBV28	NA	NA	TRBJ2-5	TGTGCCAGCAGCGGGGGGCGGGAGCGGGAGACCCAGTACTTC	CASSGGRERETQYF
TRBV6-5	NA	NA	TRBJ2-2	TGTGCCAGCAGCCGGGGACAGAACACCGGGGAGCTGTTTTTT	CASSRGQNTGELFF
TRBV5-1	NA	NA	TRBJ2-5	TGCGCCAGCAGCTTGGAGGACCGAGGTTGGGAGACCCAGTACTTC	CASSLEDRGWETQYF
TRBV2	NA	NA	TRBJ2-1	TGTGCCAGCAGGACAGGCCAGTACAATGAGCAGTTCTTC	CASRTGQYNEQFF
TRBV7-2	NA	NA	TRBJ1-2	TGTGCCAGCACACTACCCCTGGATGGCTACACCTTC	CASTLPLDGYTF
TRBV5-6	NA	TRBD2	TRBJ2-7	TGTGCCAGCAGCTTGGTAGGGGAGGGGTACGAGCAGTACTTC	CASSLVGEGYEQYF
TRBV5-1	NA	NA	TRBJ2-1	TGCGCCAGCAGCTTGGTTGGACAGCTTTACAATGAGCAGTTCTTC	CASSLVGQLYNEQFF
TRBV7-9	NA	NA	TRBJ2-1	TGTGCCAGCAGCTTAGTCCAGCCACCAGGCAATGAGCAGTTCTTC	CASSLVQPPGNEQFF
TRBV20-1	NA	NA	TRBJ1-1	TGCAGTGCTGCTGGGGGGAACACTGAAGCTTTCTTT	CSAAGGNTEAFF
TRBV30	NA	NA	TRBJ2-7	TGTGCCTGGAGCCCGGGCCCCCGACACGAGCAGTACTTC	CAWSPGPRHEQYF
TRBV4-2	NA	NA	TRBJ2-1	TGTGCCAGTCGAAGGGCCGACTCCTACAATGAGCAGTTCTTC	CASRRADSYNEQFF
TRBV7-2	NA	NA	TRBJ2-1	TGTGCCAGCAGCTCTCAGGGGATTTACAATGAGCAGTTCTTC	CASSSQGIYNEQFF
TRBV28	NA	NA	TRBJ2-1	TGTGCCAGCAGGGCCTCTAGCGCCAATGAGCAGTTCTTC	CASRASSANEQFF
TRBV7-9	NA	NA	TRBJ2-1	TGTGCCAGCAGCTTAACGTGGGGGAATGAGCAGTTCTTC	CASSLTWGNEQFF
TRBV25-1	NA	TRBD2	TRBJ2-3	TGTGCCAGCAGTCGAGGTCGAGGGAGGGCGAAAGATACGCAGTATTTT	CASSRGRGRAKDTQYF
TRBV3-1	NA	TRBD1	TRBJ2-7	TGTGCCAGCAGCCAAGTTGCCGGGACAGGGGGCTACGAGCAGTACTTC	CASSQVAGTGGYEQYF
TRBV18	NA	NA	TRBJ2-3	TGTGCCAGCTCACCCCCTGACCGGTCGGGGACAGATACGCAGTATTTT	CASSPPDRSGTDTQYF
TRBV6-1	once	NA	TRBJ2-7	TGTGCCAGCAGGTTTAGAACTAGCAACCCCTACGAGCAGTACTTC	CASRFRTSNPYEQYF
TRBV20-1	few	NA	TRBJ2-7	TGCAGTGCTAGGGGGCAGACCTACGAGCAGTACTTC	CSARGQTYEQYF
TRBV30	NA	TRBD1	TRBJ2-3	TGTGCCTGGAGTGTACAGGGGTACACAGATACGCAGTATTTT	CAWSVQGYTDTQYF
TRBV12-3/TRBV12-4	NA	TRBD1	TRBJ1-1	TGTGCCAGCAGCTGGACAGGCTTGAACACTGAAGCTTTCTTT	CASSWTGLNTEAFF
TRBV20-1	NA	NA	TRBJ2-5	TGCAGTGCTAGAGGGGGGGAGGAGACCCAGTACTTC	CSARGGEETQYF
TRBV29-1	few	NA	TRBJ2-6	TGCAGCGTTGTCTCTGGGGCCAACGTCCTGACTTTC	CSVVSGANVLTF
TRBV20-1	once	NA	TRBJ1-2	TGCAGTCCTCTGGGGTTGGACTATGGCTACACCTTC	CSPLGLDYGYTF
TRBV28	NA	TRBD1	TRBJ2-7	TGTGCCAGCAGTTTGGGGACAGGGGTCCGGGAGCAGTACTTC	CASSLGTGVREQYF
TRBV28	NA	NA	TRBJ2-1	TGTGCCAGCAGGAGGGGGTTCCTCTACAATGAGCAGTTCTTC	CASRRGFLYNEQFF
TRBV15	NA	NA	TRBJ2-7	TGTGCCACCAGCAGTGCCCGCTCCTCCTACGAGCAGTACTTC	CATSSARSSYEQYF
TRBV4-3	NA	NA	TRBJ1-2	TGCGCCAGCAGCCAAGATCGGAGGGCTGGCTACACCTTC	CASSQDRRAGYTF
TRBV27	NA	TRBD2	TRBJ2-2	TGTGCCAGCAGTGAACCCTGGACTAGCGGGAGCGGCGGGGAGCTGTTTTTT	CASSEPWTSGSGGELFF